The 17 T cell receptor beta chains below were found in one sample sequenced in a study of blood T cell repertoires in COVID-19. Sequencing was performed with immunoSEQ multiplex PCR; in TCRdb, only in-frame clones are kept and a portion is missing. The sample yields about 350,000 clones, roughly 87% seen once. What was sequenced was PBMCs or T cells enriched from blood (not recorded which). These receptors originate from a woman in her 30s who had recovered from COVID-19.

The chain couples TRBV5-1 to TRBJ1-6, with 8 bases matching TRBD1. The CDR3 sequence is 16 residues long. With 1 base clipped from V and 5 bases from J, the junction kept 5 bases outside the gene matches. Germline CDR1 reads SGHRS; CDR2 reads YFSETQ. The CDR3 DNA reads as TGCGCCAGCAGCTTGACGGACAGGGTAAATAATTCACCCCTCCACTTT. Amino acid sequence: CASSLTDRVNNSPLHF.

The count of this clone is one. V is TRBV27 and J is TRBJ1-1, with 10 nucleotides matching TRBD1. The CDR3 covers 15 residues. J gave up 3 bases and V 8 bases, and 9 bases lay outside the gene matches. Per the germline V gene, CDR1 is MNHEY and CDR2 is SMNVEV (reference sequence). CDR3 amino acids: CASCFSGTGDTEAFF. The CDR3, as DNA: TGTGCCAGCTGCTTCTCCGGGACAGGGGACACTGAAGCTTTCTTT.

This chain links TRBV10-1 with TRBJ2-2; 7 nucleotides align to TRBD1. V shed 6 bases and J 7 bases; nucleotides not matched to a gene: 2. Germline loops: CDR1 WNHNN, CDR2 SYGVQD (reference sequence). There are 12 residues in the CDR3. Here the CDR3 reads CASRGTVGELFF. The CDR3 bases are TGCGCCAGCAGAGGGACAGTCGGGGAGCTGTTTTTT.

The chain is built from TRBV19 and TRBJ1-2; 8 bases fit TRBD1. Trimming cost V 5 bases and J 6 bases; bases outside gene matches: 14. Germline V gene sequence: CDR1 LNHDA, CDR2 SQIVND (reference sequence). The CDR3 consists of 16 residues. This CDR3 reads CASSPMTGATLHGYTF. The CDR3 coding sequence is TGTGCCAGTAGTCCCATGACAGGGGCGACCCTCCATGGCTACACCTTC.

The gene calls are TRBV5-1 and TRBJ2-2, with no clear D. The CDR3 is 18 amino acids. The V gene's germline CDR1 is SGHRS and CDR2 YFSETQ. Trimming took off 0 bases at V and 0 bases at J, with 15 bases between the two ends. CDR3 sequence: CASSLGPGLPTNTGELFF. Written as DNA, the CDR3 is TGCGCCAGCAGCTTGGGCCCAGGTCTTCCAACGAACACCGGGGAGCTGTTTTTT.

The chain uses TRBV11-2 and TRBJ2-2; weak D call: TRBD2 (5 bases). The CDR3 consists of 15 residues. Germline CDR1 is SGHAT and CDR2 is FQNNGV. V lost 5 bases and J lost 0, with 10 bases in between. In nucleotides, the CDR3 is TGTGCCAGCAGCCCCATAGCGTCGAACACCGGGGAGCTGTTTTTT. Translating gives CASSPIASNTGELFF.

With regard to this clone: Different DNA sequences within this sample yield the same CDR3. J is TRBJ1-2 and V is TRBV2; 7 bases are a match to TRBD1. This CDR3 contains 13 residues. CDR1 is SNHLY, CDR2 FYNNEI, per germline. Unmatched junction bases numbered 3, after V lost 4 bases and J lost 4 bases. Here the CDR3 DNA reads TGTGCCAGCAGTGGGACAGGTGGCTATGGCTACACCTTC. Its protein product is CASSGTGGYGYTF.

This chain connects TRBV5-1 to TRBJ1-1, with 8 bases matching TRBD1. The V gene end was trimmed by 3 bases and the J gene end by 4 bases; junction bases not matched to a gene: 2. The germline gives CDR1 SGHRS, CDR2 YFSETQ. The CDR3 spans 13 residues. DNA for the CDR3: TGCGCCAGCAGCTACGGACAGGGCACTGAAGCTTTCTTT. Protein sequence: CASSYGQGTEAFF. Together with reference TRBV5-1 and TRBJ1-1, the CDR3 gives the full variable domain: KAGVTQTPRYLIKTRGQQVTLSCSPISGHRSVSWYQQTPGQGLQFLFEYFSETQRNKGNFPGRFSGRQFSNSRSEMNVSTLELGDSALYLCASSYGQGTEAFFGQGTRLTVV.

The V gene is TRBV2, the J gene TRBJ2-7, with TRBD2 identical over 11 bases. The CDR3 consists of 14 residues. Losses at the gene ends were 5 bases for V and 5 bases for J; bases not matched to a gene: 5. CDR1 is SNHLY, CDR2 FYNNEI, per germline. The DNA for the CDR3 is TGTGCCAGCAGTAGACTAGCGGGGTACCACGAGCAGTACTTC. Its protein is CASSRLAGYHEQYF.

The chain has TRBV7-3 and TRBJ2-2; 8 nucleotides match TRBD1. V was pared by 8 bases and J by 6 bases, with 5 bases of the junction left unmatched. CDR3 length: 13 amino acids. Germline V gene lookup returns CDR1 SGHTA and CDR2 FQGTGA. The CDR3 is CASGTGSAGELFF. CDR3 DNA sequence: TGTGCCAGCGGGACAGGAAGCGCCGGGGAGCTGTTTTTT.

The CDR3: CASSLDRAATNEKLFF. For the CDR3, the DNA is TGTGCCAGCAGCTTGGACAGGGCCGCAACTAATGAAAAACTGTTTTTT. This chain uses TRBV5-5 with TRBJ1-4, with D maybe TRBD1 (6 bases). The V end lost 0 bases, the J end lost 0 bases, and 9 bases lay between the germline ends. Germline V gives CDR1 SGHKS, CDR2 YYEKEE (reference sequence). This CDR3 is built from 16 residues.

J is TRBJ2-1 and V is TRBV5-1; TRBD1 aligns across 8 bases. This CDR3 spans 16 amino acids. Germline V gene sequence: CDR1 SGHRS, CDR2 YFSETQ. V was clipped by 0 bases and J by 7 bases; unmatched bases: 9. CDR3 region: CASSLVMTGAGNEQFF. CDR3 sequence (DNA): TGCGCCAGCAGCTTGGTGATGACAGGGGCCGGTAATGAGCAGTTCTTC.

The chain employs TRBV7-9 and TRBJ1-1; TRBD1 aligns across 7 bases. With V trimmed by 5 bases and J by 5 bases, 5 bases remained unmatched. This CDR3 is 13 amino acids long. Germline CDR1 and CDR2: SEHNR and FQNEAQ (reference sequence). The CDR3 reads CASSRQGRTEAFF. CDR3 DNA sequence: TGTGCCAGCAGCCGACAGGGTAGGACTGAAGCTTTCTTT.

This chain uses TRBV6-1 with TRBJ2-3, with 12 bases aligning to TRBD2. The germline gives CDR1 MNHNS, CDR2 SASEGT. The length of the CDR3 is 15 residues. Germline trimming cut 2 bases from V and 4 bases from J; bases unmatched to any gene: 1. The CDR3 DNA is TGTGCCAGCAGTGAACTAGCGGGGGGGCCAGATACGCAGTATTTT. This gives the protein CASSELAGGPDTQYF.

The chain carries TRBV9 and TRBJ1-2; 10 bases are a match to TRBD1. V was pared by 4 bases and J by 4 bases, with 4 bases of the junction left unmatched. The CDR3 totals 14 residues. Per germline, CDR1 SGDLS and CDR2 YYNGEE. In DNA, the CDR3 is TGTGCCAGCAGCCTGGGACAGGGGATCTATGGCTACACCTTC. Translated, it gives CASSLGQGIYGYTF.

This rearrangement joins TRBV5-4 to TRBJ2-7; no firm D call. The V gene lost 2 bases and the J gene lost 0 bases, with 3 bases spanning the gap. The CDR3 contains 12 residues. The germline V gene has CDR1 SGHNT and CDR2 YYREEE (reference sequence). This chain's CDR3 is CASSFHSYEQYF. CDR3 in DNA: TGTGCCAGCAGCTTTCACTCCTACGAGCAGTACTTC.

The chain links TRBV2 to TRBJ2-7; TRBD1 agrees at 8 bases. The germline V gene encodes CDR1 SNHLY and CDR2 FYNNEI. The V and J ends lost 2 bases and 5 bases, in that order; junction bases with no gene match: 11. The CDR3 covers 16 residues. CDR3 bases: TGTGCCAGCAGTGAAAGGTTGGGCCAGGGGGCCCACGAGCAGTACTTC. Translating gives CASSERLGQGAHEQYF.